This T cell receptor beta chain was recorded in a study of cytomegalovirus exposure and HLA in healthy donors. Study-wide points: In vitro assays verified that a few CMV-associated chains recognized CMV antigens specifically. Versus the roughly 670-donor mean, an Asian-associated ancestry cluster reportedly showed fewer N-insertions in a later analysis. Most sequenced TCRs were rare (though some public TCRs occurred in many donors).

In regard to this clone: Antigen: not known.

The germline gives CDR1 SGHTA, CDR2 FQGTGA. V was clipped by 1 base and J by 8 bases, with 14 bases between them. The CDR3 extends over 14 amino acids. With 60 Vbeta and 13 Jbeta primers, the PCR was carried out. Clones were sequenced by immunoSEQ multiplex PCR, and TCRdb holds only the in-frame ones, with some missing. The sample comprises 150,000 or so clones, around 74% of which are singletons, and 3.5% to 5% rests with the top ten. The clonotype was recovered from a man in his late teens or twenties in good health and CMV-seropositive. This chain joins TRBV7-3 and TRBJ1-1, with D hard to call. Sequences were obtained from PBMCs. As DNA, the CDR3 is TGTGCCAGCAGCTTAATATCCGGCCGGGGAGAAGCTTTCTTT. Its protein is CASSLISGRGEAFF.